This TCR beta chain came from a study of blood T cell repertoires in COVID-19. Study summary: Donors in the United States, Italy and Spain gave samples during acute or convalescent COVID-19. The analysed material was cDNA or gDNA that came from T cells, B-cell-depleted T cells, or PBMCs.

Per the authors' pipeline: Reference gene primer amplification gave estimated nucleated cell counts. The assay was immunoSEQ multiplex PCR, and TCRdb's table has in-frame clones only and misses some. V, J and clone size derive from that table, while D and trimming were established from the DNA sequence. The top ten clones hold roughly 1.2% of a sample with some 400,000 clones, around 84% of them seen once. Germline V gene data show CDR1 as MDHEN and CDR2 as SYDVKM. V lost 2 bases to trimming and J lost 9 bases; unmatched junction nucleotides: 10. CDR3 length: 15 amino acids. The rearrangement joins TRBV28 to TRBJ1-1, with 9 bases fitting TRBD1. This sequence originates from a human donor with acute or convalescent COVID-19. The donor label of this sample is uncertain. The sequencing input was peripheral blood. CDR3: CASSLGTGLRGKAFF. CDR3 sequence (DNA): TGTGCCAGCAGTTTAGGGACAGGGCTGAGGGGGAAAGCTTTCTTT.